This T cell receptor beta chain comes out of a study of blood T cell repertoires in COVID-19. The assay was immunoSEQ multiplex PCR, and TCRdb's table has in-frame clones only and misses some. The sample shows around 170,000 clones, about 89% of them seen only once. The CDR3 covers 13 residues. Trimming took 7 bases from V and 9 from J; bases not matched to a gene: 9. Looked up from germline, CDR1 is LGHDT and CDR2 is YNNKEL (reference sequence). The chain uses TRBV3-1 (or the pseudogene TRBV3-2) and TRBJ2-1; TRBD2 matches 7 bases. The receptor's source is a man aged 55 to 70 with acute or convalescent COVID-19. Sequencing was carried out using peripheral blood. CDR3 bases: TGTGCCAGCATCGCTCGGGAGGCCAGTGAGCAGTTCTTC. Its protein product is CASIAREASEQFF.